Each of the 14 T cell receptor beta chains below was sequenced from the same sample in a study of graft-versus-host responses after intestinal transplantation. Only in-frame clones appear in the TCRdb table, and some are missing; sequencing was by immunoSEQ multiplex PCR. The sample includes under 85,000 clones, 90% of them seen just once. These receptors are not linked to any known antigen. This material consisted of unstimulated CD8+ T cells sorted from spleen or lymph node cells, taken before intestinal transplant. The receptors were sampled from a human donor who received an intestinal transplant.

This chain joins TRBV10-2 and TRBJ1-5; D remains unclear. The ends were cut back, 5 bases at V and 0 bases at J, with 8 bases in the middle. The CDR3 sequence is 14 residues long. CDR1 is WSHSY and CDR2 is SAAADI in the germline V gene. CDR3 region: CASSPGYSNQPQHF. The CDR3 DNA reads as TGCGCCAGCAGTCCCGGTTATAGCAATCAGCCCCAGCATTTT.

The chain uses TRBV19 and TRBJ2-7; perhaps TRBD2 as D (6 bases). From germline, CDR1 is LNHDA and CDR2 SQIVND (reference sequence). Trimming stripped 6 bases from V and 5 bases from J, with 14 bases between. The CDR3 sequence is 13 residues long. CDR3 in DNA: TGTGCCAGTAGGGGGGGTTCTGTCCACGAGCAGTACTTC. Protein: CASRGGSVHEQYF.

V and J are TRBV11-2 and TRBJ2-3, with D maybe TRBD1 (6 bases). CDR1 and CDR2 (germline): SGHAT, FQNNGV. CDR3 length equals 15 residues. V lost 3 bases and J 4 bases, leaving 14 bases between the germline ends. DNA for the CDR3: TGTGCCAGCAGCTTTTGGGGGCGGTCTGCAGATACGCAGTATTTT. It specifies CASSFWGRSADTQYF.

V is TRBV27 and J is TRBJ2-1, with D maybe TRBD2 (5 bases). V was trimmed by 4 bases and J by 8 bases, leaving 15 bases between them. This CDR3 is built from 14 residues. CDR1 is MNHEY and CDR2 is SMNVEV in the germline V gene (reference sequence). CDR3 sequence (DNA): TGTGCCAGCAGTTGGTCTTTAGGGCGGGATGAGCAGTTCTTC. Residues: CASSWSLGRDEQFF.

V and J are TRBV5-6 and TRBJ2-7, with TRBD2 matching 9 bases. Germline assignment: CDR1 SGHDT and CDR2 YYEEEE. CDR3 length equals 16 residues. Unmatched junction bases numbered 11, after V lost 0 bases and J lost 7 bases. This chain's CDR3 is CASSLGASGELIEQYF. CDR3 DNA sequence: TGTGCCAGCAGCTTGGGCGCTAGCGGGGAGCTTATAGAGCAGTACTTC. The variable domain in full, completed from reference TRBV5-6 and TRBJ2-7, reads DAGVTQSPTHLIKTRGQQVTLRCSPKSGHDTVSWYQQALGQGPQFIFQYYEEEERQRGNFPDRFSGHQFPNYSSELNVNALLLGDSALYLCASSLGASGELIEQYFGPGTRLTVT.

The chain joins TRBV5-1 to TRBJ1-1; D gene unclear. This CDR3 is built from 11 residues. V lost 7 bases to trimming and J lost 7 bases, with 11 bases between them. CDR1 and CDR2 from the germline V gene are SGHRS and YFSETQ. The CDR3 region has the DNA TGCGCCAGCCACGTACTCGGTGAAGCTTTCTTT. This encodes CASHVLGEAFF.

The V gene is TRBV9, the J gene TRBJ2-3, with 8 bases lining up with TRBD2. The CDR3 is made up of 18 amino acids. CDR1 SGDLS and CDR2 YYNGEE come from the germline V gene. J was trimmed by 0 bases and V by 0 bases; bases with no gene match: 9. CDR3 sequence (DNA): TGTGCCAGCAGCGTAGAGGCGGGGGGCCGTACTAGCACAGATACGCAGTATTTT. This sequence encodes CASSVEAGGRTSTDTQYF.

V is TRBV9 and J is TRBJ1-1, with D uncertain. In germline, CDR1 is SGDLS, CDR2 YYNGEE. The CDR3 is 16 residues long. V was pared by 0 bases and J by 4 bases, with 16 bases between. The chain's CDR3 is CASSVGGSGSGTEAFF. For the CDR3, the DNA is TGTGCCAGCAGCGTAGGAGGGTCGGGGTCCGGCACTGAAGCTTTCTTT.

The chain is built from TRBV7-8 and TRBJ1-6; D may be TRBD1 (5 bases). Germline CDR1 is SGHVS and CDR2 is FQNEAQ. The CDR3 consists of 17 residues. The V end was cut by 1 base, the J end by 10 bases, with 20 bases between. The CDR3 coding sequence is TGTGCCAGCAGCTTAGTTTACTCGGGGGAACTATTCTCACCCCTCCACTTT. This sequence encodes CASSLVYSGELFSPLHF.

The rearrangement joins TRBV5-8 to TRBJ1-5; D ambiguous. V was shortened by 1 base and J by 0 bases, with 5 bases between the two germline ends. The CDR3 contains 14 residues. CDR1 SGHTS and CDR2 YDEGEE come from the germline V gene. DNA of the CDR3: TGTGCCAGCAGCTTGCCCTATAGCAATCAGCCCCAGCATTTT. Amino acids: CASSLPYSNQPQHF.

The rearrangement joins TRBV4-1 to TRBJ2-4; weak D call: TRBD2 (5 bases). The length of the CDR3 is 12 residues. Trimming left V 4 bases short and J 9 bases short, with 10 bases between. Per the germline V gene, CDR1 is MGHRA and CDR2 is YSYEKL. The CDR3 nucleotides are TGCGCCAGCAGCCGCTCAGAGGGCATTCAGTACTTC. Translated: CASSRSEGIQYF.

V gene TRBV29-1 combines with J gene TRBJ1-1; D is possibly TRBD1 (5 bases). V lost 4 bases to trimming and J lost 2 bases, with 8 bases between them. The CDR3 has 12 residues. CDR1 is SQVTM, CDR2 ANQGSEA, per germline. CDR3: CSVVGGNTEAFF. The CDR3 DNA is TGCAGCGTTGTGGGGGGAAACACTGAAGCTTTCTTT. Using reference TRBV29-1 and TRBJ1-1 for the parts outside the CDR3, the full variable domain is SAVISQKPSRDICQRGTSLTIQCQVDSQVTMMFWYRQQPGQSLTLIATANQGSEATYESGFVIDKFPISRPNLTFSTLTVSNMSPEDSSIYLCSVVGGNTEAFFGQGTRLTVV.

The rearrangement uses TRBV9 and TRBJ2-3, with a weak D call TRBD2 (6 bases). The germline V and J ends were trimmed by 3 bases and 3 bases, with 17 bases remaining between them. There are 16 residues in the CDR3. Germline CDR1 reads SGDLS; CDR2 reads YYNGEE. CDR3 bases: TGTGCCAGCAGCGGCCTTCTGGCGGGGCCTACAGATACGCAGTATTTT. It yields the protein CASSGLLAGPTDTQYF.

In its sample, this clone was seen once. This chain joins TRBV15 and TRBJ1-3; a weak D match, TRBD1 (5 bases). The V end was cut by 5 bases, the J end by 0 bases, with 17 bases between. Germline lookup yields CDR1 LNHNV and CDR2 YYDKDF (reference sequence). The CDR3 has 17 amino acids. CDR3 nucleotides: TGTGCCACCAGCGGGACGGGGGGACCGAGCTCTGGAAACACCATATATTTT. The encoded protein is CATSGTGGPSSGNTIYF.